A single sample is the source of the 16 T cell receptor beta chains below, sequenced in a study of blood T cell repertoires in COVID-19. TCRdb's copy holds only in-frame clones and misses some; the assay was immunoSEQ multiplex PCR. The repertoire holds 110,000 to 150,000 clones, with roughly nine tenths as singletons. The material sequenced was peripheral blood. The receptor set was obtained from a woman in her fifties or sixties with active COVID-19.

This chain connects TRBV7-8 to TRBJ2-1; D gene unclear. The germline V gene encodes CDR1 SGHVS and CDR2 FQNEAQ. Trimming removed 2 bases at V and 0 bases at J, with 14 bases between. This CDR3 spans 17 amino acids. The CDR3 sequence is CASSLPLRERSYNEQFF. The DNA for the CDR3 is TGTGCCAGCAGCTTACCCCTGCGCGAGCGCTCCTACAATGAGCAGTTCTTC.

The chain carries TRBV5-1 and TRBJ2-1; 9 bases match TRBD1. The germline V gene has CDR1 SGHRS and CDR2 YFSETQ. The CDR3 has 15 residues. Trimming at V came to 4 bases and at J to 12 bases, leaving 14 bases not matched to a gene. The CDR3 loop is CASSLTHQDRGGQFF. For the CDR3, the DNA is TGCGCCAGCAGCCTCACACACCAGGACAGGGGTGGGCAGTTCTTC.

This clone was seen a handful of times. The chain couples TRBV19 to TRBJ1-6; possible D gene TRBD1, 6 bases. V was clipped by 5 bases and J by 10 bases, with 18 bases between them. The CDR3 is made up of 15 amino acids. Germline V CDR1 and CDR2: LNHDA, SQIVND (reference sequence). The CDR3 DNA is TGTGCCAGTAGTCTCTCCCCCGGGACATCCTCACCCCTCCACTTT. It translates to CASSLSPGTSSPLHF.

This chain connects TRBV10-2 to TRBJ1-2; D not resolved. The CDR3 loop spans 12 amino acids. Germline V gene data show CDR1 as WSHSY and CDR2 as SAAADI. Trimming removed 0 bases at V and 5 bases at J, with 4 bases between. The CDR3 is CASSESSYGYTF. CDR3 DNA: TGCGCCAGCAGTGAGTCGAGTTATGGCTACACCTTC.

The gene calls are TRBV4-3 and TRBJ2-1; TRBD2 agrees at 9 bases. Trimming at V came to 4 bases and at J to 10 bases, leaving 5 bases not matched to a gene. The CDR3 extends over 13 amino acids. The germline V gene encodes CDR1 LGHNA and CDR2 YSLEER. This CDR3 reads CASSLSLAGEQFF. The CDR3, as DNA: TGCGCCAGCAGCCTCTCCCTAGCGGGAGAGCAGTTCTTC.

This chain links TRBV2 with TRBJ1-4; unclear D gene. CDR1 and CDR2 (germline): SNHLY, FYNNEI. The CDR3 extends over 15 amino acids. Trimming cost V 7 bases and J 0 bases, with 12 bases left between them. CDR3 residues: CASIQTLSTNEKLFF. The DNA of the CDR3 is TGTGCCAGCATTCAGACACTCTCAACTAATGAAAAACTGTTTTTT.

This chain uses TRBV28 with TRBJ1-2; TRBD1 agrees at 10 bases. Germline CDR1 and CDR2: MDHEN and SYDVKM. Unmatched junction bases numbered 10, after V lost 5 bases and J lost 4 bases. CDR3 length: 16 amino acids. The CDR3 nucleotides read TGTGCCAGCAGTAAACCGGGACAGGGGATTATCTATGGCTACACCTTC. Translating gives CASSKPGQGIIYGYTF.

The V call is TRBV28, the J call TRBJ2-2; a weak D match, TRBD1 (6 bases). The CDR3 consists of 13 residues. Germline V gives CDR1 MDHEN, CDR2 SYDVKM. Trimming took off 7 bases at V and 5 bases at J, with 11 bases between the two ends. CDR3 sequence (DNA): TGTGCCAGCAAGACAGGCGCAACCGGGGAGCTGTTTTTT. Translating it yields CASKTGATGELFF.

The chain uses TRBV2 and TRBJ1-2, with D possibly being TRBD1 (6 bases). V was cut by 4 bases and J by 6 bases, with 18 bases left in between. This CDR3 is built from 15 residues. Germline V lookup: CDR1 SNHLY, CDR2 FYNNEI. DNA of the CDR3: TGTGCCAGCAGTGGACGCAGGGGTACCCTTAATGGCTACACCTTC. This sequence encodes CASSGRRGTLNGYTF.

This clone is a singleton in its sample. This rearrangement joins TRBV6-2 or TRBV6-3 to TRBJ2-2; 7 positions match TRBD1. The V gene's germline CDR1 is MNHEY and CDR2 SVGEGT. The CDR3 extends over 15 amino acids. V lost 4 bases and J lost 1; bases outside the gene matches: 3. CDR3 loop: CASSLTGLNTGELFF. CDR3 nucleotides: TGTGCCAGCAGTTTGACAGGGTTGAACACCGGGGAGCTGTTTTTT.

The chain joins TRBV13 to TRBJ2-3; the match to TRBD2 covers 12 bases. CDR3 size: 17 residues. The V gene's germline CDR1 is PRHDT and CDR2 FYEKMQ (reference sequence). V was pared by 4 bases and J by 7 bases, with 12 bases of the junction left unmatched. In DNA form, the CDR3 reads TGTGCCAGCAGCTCTAACAAAGGACTAGCGGGGCGGAATACGCAGTATTTT. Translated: CASSSNKGLAGRNTQYF.

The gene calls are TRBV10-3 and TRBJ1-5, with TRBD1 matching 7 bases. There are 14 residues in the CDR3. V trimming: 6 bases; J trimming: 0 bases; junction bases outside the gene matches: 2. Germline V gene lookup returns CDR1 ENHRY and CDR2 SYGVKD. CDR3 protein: CAISSGGSNQPQHF. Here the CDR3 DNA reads TGTGCCATCAGCTCAGGGGGTAGCAATCAGCCCCAGCATTTT.

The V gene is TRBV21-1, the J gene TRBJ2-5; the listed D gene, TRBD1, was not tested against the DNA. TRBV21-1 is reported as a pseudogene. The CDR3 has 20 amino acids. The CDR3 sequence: CASSNRLDGDSATRQETQYF. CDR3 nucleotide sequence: TGTGCCAGCAGCAATCGCCTTGACGGAGACAGCGCAACCCGACAAGAGACCCAGTACTTC.

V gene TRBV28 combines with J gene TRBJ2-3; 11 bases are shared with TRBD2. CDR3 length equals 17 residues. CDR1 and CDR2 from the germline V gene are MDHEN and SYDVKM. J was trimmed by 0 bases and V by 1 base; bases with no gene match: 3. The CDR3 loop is CASSLSGLAGSTDTQYF. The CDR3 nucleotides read TGTGCCAGCAGTTTATCCGGACTAGCGGGCAGCACAGATACGCAGTATTTT.

The CDR3 DNA sequence: TGTGCCAGCAGACAGGCAACTAATGAAAAACTGTTTTTT. Translation: CASRQATNEKLFF. This sequence joins TRBV6-5 and TRBJ1-4, with a weak D call TRBD1 (5 bases). Germline loops: CDR1 MNHEY, CDR2 SVGAGI. The CDR3 runs to 13 residues. V lost 6 bases and J lost 0, with 5 bases in between.

CDR3 in amino acids: CASSLGQMNTGELFF. The CDR3 bases are TGTGCCAGCAGCCTCGGACAGATGAACACCGGGGAGCTGTTTTTT. This sequence joins TRBV3-1 (or the pseudogene TRBV3-2) and TRBJ2-2, with D possibly TRBD1 on 6 matching bases. CDR1 and CDR2 (germline): LGHDT, YNNKEL (reference sequence). This CDR3 comprises 15 residues. The V gene lost 4 bases and the J gene lost 1 base, with 10 bases spanning the gap.